This passage covers 23 T cell receptor beta chains from one sample sequenced in a study of cytomegalovirus exposure and HLA in healthy donors. PCR was performed using 60 Vbeta and 13 Jbeta primers. Using immunoSEQ multiplex PCR, the repertoire was profiled, and TCRdb retains in-frame clones only, with some absent. The sample yields tens of thousands of clones, 73% seen once. Material for sequencing was PBMCs. These receptors were obtained from a man aged 50 to 60 in good health and CMV-seronegative.

The V gene is TRBV18, the J gene TRBJ2-3, with a tentative D call TRBD2 (6 bases). The CDR3 length is 15 residues. V lost 5 bases and J lost 3, with 15 bases in between. Germline assignment: CDR1 KGHSH and CDR2 LQKENI. The CDR3 spells CASSSDLRGTDTQYF. In DNA, the CDR3 is TGTGCCAGCTCATCGGACCTACGGGGGACAGATACGCAGTATTTT.

CDR3 nucleotides: TGTGCCAGCAGCCCCGGGGGGACAGATACGCAGTATTTT. Residues: CASSPGGTDTQYF. The rearrangement links TRBV7-8 to TRBJ2-3; TRBD2 agrees at 7 bases. With V trimmed by 5 bases and J by 3 bases, 2 bases remained unmatched. The CDR3 has 13 residues. From germline, CDR1 is SGHVS and CDR2 FQNEAQ.

The chain carries TRBV27 and TRBJ1-5; 9 nucleotides line up with TRBD1. The germline V gene encodes CDR1 MNHEY and CDR2 SMNVEV (reference sequence). J was trimmed by 4 bases and V by 3 bases; bases with no gene match: 4. This CDR3 spans 15 amino acids. The CDR3 loop reads CASSFDRGGNQPQHF. For the CDR3, the DNA is TGTGCCAGCAGTTTCGACAGGGGGGGGAATCAGCCCCAGCATTTT.

The genes are TRBV27 and TRBJ1-2, with D unclear. The CDR3 consists of 13 residues. The germline V and J ends were trimmed by 6 bases and 3 bases, with 11 bases remaining between them. The germline gives CDR1 MNHEY, CDR2 SMNVEV (reference sequence). CDR3 in amino acids: CASRNNSYYGYTF. The CDR3 DNA is TGTGCCAGCAGGAATAACAGCTACTATGGCTACACCTTC.

The rearrangement joins TRBV11-1 to TRBJ2-7; D might be TRBD2 (5 bases). The germline V and J ends were trimmed by 3 bases and 5 bases, with 11 bases remaining between them. Germline V gives CDR1 SGHAT, CDR2 FQDESV (reference sequence). The length of the CDR3 is 13 residues. The CDR3 DNA is TGTGCCAGCAGCTTGGCTTACGGGAACGAGCAGTACTTC. Protein: CASSLAYGNEQYF.

The chain uses TRBV7-3 and TRBJ2-1; no clear D. Trimming took 5 bases from V and 0 from J, leaving 8 bases between them. The CDR3 runs 14 residues. Germline V gene lookup returns CDR1 SGHTA and CDR2 FQGTGA. The chain's CDR3 is CASSPGSSYNEQFF. CDR3 coding DNA: TGTGCCAGCAGCCCAGGCAGCTCCTACAATGAGCAGTTCTTC.

The V gene is TRBV7-2, the J gene TRBJ1-2; 8 bases align to TRBD1. CDR3 size: 13 residues. Trimming at V came to 5 bases and at J to 8 bases, leaving 7 bases not matched to a gene. CDR1 and CDR2 from the germline V gene are SGHTA and FQGNSA. CDR3 amino acids: CASSLDRVQGYTF. CDR3 in DNA: TGTGCCAGCAGCCTGGACAGGGTCCAGGGCTACACCTTC.

The CDR3 DNA reads as TGTGCCAGCAGCGGTGGTAGCGGGGGGGCCACAGATACGCAGTATTTT. Its translation: CASSGGSGGATDTQYF. The chain links TRBV9 to TRBJ2-3; 11 nucleotides agree with TRBD2. CDR1 is SGDLS, CDR2 YYNGEE, per germline. The junction had 5 bases not matched to a gene; V was cut back by 3 bases and J by 2 bases. The CDR3 runs 16 residues.

With respect to this clone: Other nucleotide sequences in the sample specify the same CDR3. The chain combines TRBV29-1 with TRBJ2-2, with D possibly matching TRBD1 (6 bases). Per germline, CDR1 SQVTM and CDR2 ANQGSEA. The CDR3 is made up of 12 amino acids. Trimming took 4 bases from V and 4 from J, leaving 7 bases between them. The CDR3 region has the DNA TGCAGCGTTGCCAGGGGCACCGGGGAGCTGTTTTTT. It is translated as CSVARGTGELFF.

J is TRBJ2-5 and V is TRBV29-1, with 12 bases aligning to TRBD2. CDR3 length: 15 amino acids. CDR1 SQVTM and CDR2 ANQGSEA come from the germline V gene. V trimming: 6 bases; J trimming: 0 bases; junction bases outside the gene matches: 5. DNA of the CDR3: TGCAGCGTCGATGGACTAGCGGGGTACCAAGAGACCCAGTACTTC. Amino acids: CSVDGLAGYQETQYF.

The sample holds a few counts of this clone. One end of the junction does not line up with germline, which may come from a read error. The chain recombines TRBV30 with TRBJ2-2, with 8 bases matching TRBD2. Germline V lookup: CDR1 GTSNPN, CDR2 SVGIG (reference sequence). The CDR3 length is 17 residues. CDR3 region: CACSVQHGGAEFGELFF. The CDR3 nucleotides read TGTGCCTGCAGTGTACAGCACGGGGGGGCCGAGTTCGGGGAGCTGTTTTTT.

The genes are TRBV9 and TRBJ1-2; 8 positions match TRBD1. Germline assignment: CDR1 SGDLS and CDR2 YYNGEE. V shed 1 base, J shed 4 bases, and the junction held 6 bases outside the gene matches. The CDR3 has 15 amino acids. The CDR3 DNA is TGTGCCAGCAGCGTACAGGGGGCATCAAGCTATGGCTACACCTTC. Protein product: CASSVQGASSYGYTF. The variable domain in full, with the rest retrieved from reference TRBV9 and TRBJ1-2, is DSGVTQTPKHLITATGQRVTLRCSPRSGDLSVYWYQQSLDQGLQFLIQYYNGEERAKGNILERFSAQQFPDLHSELNLSSLELGDSALYFCASSVQGASSYGYTFGSGTRLTVV.

The chain recombines TRBV6-6 with TRBJ2-5, with 9 bases that match TRBD2. CDR3 length: 14 amino acids. The germline CDR1 and CDR2 sequences are MNHNY and SVGAGI (reference sequence). The V and J ends lost 4 bases and 5 bases, in that order; junction bases with no gene match: 5. This CDR3 reads CASSLRGGPETQYF. The CDR3 bases are TGTGCCAGCAGTTTGCGGGGGGGCCCCGAGACCCAGTACTTC.

CDR3 amino acids: CARRDRVLADTEAFF. The CDR3 nucleotides are TGTGCCAGGAGGGACAGGGTTTTAGCGGACACTGAAGCTTTCTTT. The V gene is TRBV2, the J gene TRBJ1-1; 9 positions match TRBD1. The CDR3 runs 15 residues. Germline-derived CDR1 and CDR2 are SNHLY and FYNNEI. J gave up 3 bases and V 9 bases, and 11 bases lay outside the gene matches.

This clone was seen once. The gene calls are TRBV9 and TRBJ2-2; TRBD1 agrees at 10 bases. Germline V CDR1 and CDR2: SGDLS, YYNGEE. The junction had 3 bases not matched to a gene; V was cut back by 5 bases and J by 5 bases. The CDR3 extends over 14 amino acids. In DNA, the CDR3 is TGTGCCAGCAGGGGGACAGGGGAAACCGGGGAGCTGTTTTTT. Its translation is CASRGTGETGELFF.

V usage is TRBV4-2 and J usage is TRBJ1-1, with TRBD1 identical over 7 bases. Germline assignment: CDR1 LGHNA and CDR2 YNFKEQ. This CDR3 has 21 amino acids. Unmatched junction bases numbered 19, after V lost 0 bases and J lost 0 bases. The DNA of the CDR3 is TGTGCCAGCAGCCAAGATCCGAATATAGAGGGGGCAGGGTCTATGAACACTGAAGCTTTCTTT. It encodes CASSQDPNIEGAGSMNTEAFF.

About this clone: One junction end does not reproduce the germline sequence, and a read error may be involved. The chain couples TRBV11-2 to TRBJ2-1; 7 bases map to TRBD2. This CDR3 is 15 amino acids long. Germline assignment: CDR1 SGHAT and CDR2 FQNNGV. The CDR3 loop reads CASSLMGTKDNEQFF. The DNA for the CDR3 is TGTGCCAGCAGCTTAATGGGGACTAAAGACAATGAGCAATTCTTC.

This clone was seen more than once but under ten times. The identical CDR3 is also encoded by other nucleotide sequences in the sample. The chain employs TRBV25-1 and TRBJ1-2, with TRBD1 identical over 7 bases. CDR1 is MGHDK, CDR2 SYGVNS, per germline. J lost 11 bases, V lost 4 bases, and 10 bases had no gene match. The CDR3 has 13 amino acids. The CDR3 DNA is TGTGCCAGCAGTGTGGCCCCGGGACAGTGGTACACCTTC. Its protein product is CASSVAPGQWYTF.

The chain employs TRBV10-1 and TRBJ1-5; D unresolved. Trimming removed 5 bases at V and 1 base at J, with 6 bases between. The V gene's germline CDR1 is WNHNN and CDR2 SYGVQD (reference sequence). The CDR3 is 13 residues long. CDR3 loop: CASSISSNQPQHF. In DNA, the CDR3 is TGCGCCAGCAGTATTAGCAGCAATCAGCCCCAGCATTTT.

The CDR3 here is CASSYETGVSYGYTF. DNA of the CDR3: TGTGCCAGCAGTTACGAGACAGGGGTTTCCTATGGCTACACCTTC. The chain is built from TRBV6-5 and TRBJ1-2; 8 bases map to TRBD1. Trimming at V came to 2 bases and at J to 4 bases, leaving 6 bases not matched to a gene. The V gene's germline CDR1 is MNHEY and CDR2 SVGAGI. The CDR3 extends over 15 amino acids.

The chain is built from TRBV4-1 and TRBJ1-5; TRBD1 might be the D (6 bases). The CDR3 is 15 amino acids. V lost 1 base to trimming and J lost 5 bases, with 12 bases between them. Germline assignment: CDR1 MGHRA and CDR2 YSYEKL. The CDR3 region has the DNA TGCGCCAGCAGCCAAGGGGACATGACCTATCAGCCCCAGCATTTT. It encodes CASSQGDMTYQPQHF.

The genes are TRBV7-3 and TRBJ2-6; 13 positions match TRBD2. The CDR3 contains 17 residues. The V segment lost 5 bases and the J segment 4 bases; nucleotides outside the gene matches: 5. Germline assignment: CDR1 SGHTA and CDR2 FQGTGA. CDR3 bases: TGTGCCAGCAGCCGGACTAGCGGGGGAGCGGGGGCCAACGTCCTGACTTTC. It specifies CASSRTSGGAGANVLTF.

The gene calls are TRBV6-1 and TRBJ1-5; TRBD1 might be the D (5 bases). The CDR3 runs to 13 residues. Germline V gene lookup returns CDR1 MNHNS and CDR2 SASEGT. Trimming stripped 2 bases from V and 9 bases from J, with 11 bases between. The CDR3, as DNA: TGTGCCAGCAGTGAAAGGGGTTCGGGGCCCCAGCATTTT. Translation: CASSERGSGPQHF.